The entry below describes one T cell receptor beta chain. This sample is drawn from a study of blood T cell repertoires in COVID-19. As for the study in general: Sources were T cells, B-cell-depleted T cells, or PBMCs; the material itself was cDNA or gDNA.

The method was immunoSEQ multiplex PCR; TCRdb's version includes in-frame clones alone and lacks a portion of them. The sample has around 290,000 clones, roughly 86% seen once. The sequence derives from a woman aged 18-35 years who had recovered from COVID-19. Sequenced material: PBMCs or T cells enriched from blood (not recorded which).

The CDR3 loop reads CACCGRGNNEQFF. The CDR3 DNA is TGTGCCTGCTGCGGGAGGGGGAACAATGAGCAGTTCTTC. V usage is TRBV30 and J usage is TRBJ2-1, with 9 positions matching TRBD2. The trim removed 6 bases at V and 5 bases at J, leaving 5 bases unmatched. Germline values: CDR1 GTSNPN, CDR2 SVGIG (reference sequence). This CDR3 contains 13 residues.